This TCR beta chain was sequenced in a study of cytomegalovirus exposure and HLA in healthy donors. Assay: immunoSEQ multiplex PCR; the TCRdb copy retains only in-frame clones and omits some. The repertoire consists of fewer than 200,000 clones, with about 86% occurring once and the leading ten covering 2% to 2.5%. J was trimmed by 5 bases and V by 1 base; bases with no gene match: 16. CDR3 length equals 19 residues. Germline CDR1 reads MGHRA; CDR2 reads YSYEKL. The sample comprised PBMCs. The chain joins TRBV4-1 to TRBJ2-2; TRBD1 matches 7 bases. The sequence was collected from a woman between 18 and 29 years old in good health and CMV-seronegative. In nucleotides, the CDR3 is TGCGCCAGCAGCCAAGCTTCTCCCCGGGAACAGGGGTTTACCGGGGAGCTGTTTTTT. This encodes CASSQASPREQGFTGELFF.